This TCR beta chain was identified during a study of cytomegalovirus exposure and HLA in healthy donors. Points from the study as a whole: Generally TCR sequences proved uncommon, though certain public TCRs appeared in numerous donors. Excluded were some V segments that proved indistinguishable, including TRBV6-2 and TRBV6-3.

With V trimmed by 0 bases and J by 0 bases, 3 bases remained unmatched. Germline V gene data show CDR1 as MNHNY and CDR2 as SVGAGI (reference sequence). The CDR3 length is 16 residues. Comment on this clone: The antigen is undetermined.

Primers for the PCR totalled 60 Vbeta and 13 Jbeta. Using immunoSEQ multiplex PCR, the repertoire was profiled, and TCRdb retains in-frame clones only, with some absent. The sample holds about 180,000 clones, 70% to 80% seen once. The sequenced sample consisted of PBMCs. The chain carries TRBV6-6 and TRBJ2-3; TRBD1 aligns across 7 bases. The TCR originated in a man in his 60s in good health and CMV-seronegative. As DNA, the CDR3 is TGTGCCAGCAGTTACTCGACAGGGACAAGCACAGATACGCAGTATTTT. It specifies CASSYSTGTSTDTQYF.